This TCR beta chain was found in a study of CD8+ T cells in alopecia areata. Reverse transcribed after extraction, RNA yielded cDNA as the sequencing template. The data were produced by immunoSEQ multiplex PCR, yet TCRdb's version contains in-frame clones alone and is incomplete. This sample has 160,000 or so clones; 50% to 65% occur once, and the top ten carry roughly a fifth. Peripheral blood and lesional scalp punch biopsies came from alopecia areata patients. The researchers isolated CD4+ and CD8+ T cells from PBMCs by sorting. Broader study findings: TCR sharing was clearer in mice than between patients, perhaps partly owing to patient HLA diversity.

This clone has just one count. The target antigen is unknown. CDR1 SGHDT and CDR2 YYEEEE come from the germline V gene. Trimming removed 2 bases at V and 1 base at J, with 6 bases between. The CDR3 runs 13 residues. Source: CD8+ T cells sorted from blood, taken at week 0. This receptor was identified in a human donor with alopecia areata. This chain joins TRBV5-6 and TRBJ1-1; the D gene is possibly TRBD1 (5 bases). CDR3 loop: CASSFGQNTEAFF. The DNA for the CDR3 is TGTGCCAGCAGCTTCGGACAGAACACTGAAGCTTTCTTT.